A selection of T cell receptor beta chains follows, all from one sample in a study of graft-versus-host responses after intestinal transplantation. Assay used: immunoSEQ multiplex PCR; TCRdb lists only in-frame clones, some missing. The table includes 75,000 to 90,000 clones, approximately 88% detected once. No cognate antigen is known for these TCRs. The specimen was unstimulated CD4+ T cells sorted from spleen or lymph node cells, collected before intestinal transplant. The receptors derive from a human donor who received an intestinal transplant. CDR3s include the opening cysteine and the closing phenylalanine or tryptophan. D genes are given only for firm matches. Clone size, where shown, is once, few, many, or a class for clones that have expanded.

V gene: TRBV5-4
clone size: -
J gene: TRBJ1-2
D gene: -
CDR3 protein: CASSLREGVRGYTF
CDR3 DNA: TGTGCCAGCAGCTTGAGGGAGGGCGTAAGGGGCTACACCTTC

V gene: TRBV18
clone size: -
J gene: TRBJ2-1
D gene: -
CDR3 protein: CASSATQGFSYNEQFF
CDR3 DNA: TGTGCCAGCTCAGCAACGCAGGGATTCTCCTACAATGAGCAGTTCTTC

V gene: TRBV27
clone size: -
J gene: TRBJ2-1
D gene: -
CDR3 protein: CASSLWAPTYNEQFF
CDR3 DNA: TGTGCCAGCAGTTTATGGGCCCCTACCTACAATGAGCAGTTCTTC

V gene: TRBV4-2
clone size: -
J gene: TRBJ1-2
D gene: -
CDR3 protein: CASSQDQGFGGYTF
CDR3 DNA: TGTGCCAGCAGCCAAGATCAGGGCTTTGGTGGCTACACCTTC

V gene: TRBV27
clone size: -
J gene: TRBJ2-7
D gene: -
CDR3 protein: CASSKRGPSSYEQYF
CDR3 DNA: TGTGCCAGCAGCAAAAGGGGTCCTAGCTCCTACGAGCAGTACTTC

V gene: TRBV4-2
clone size: -
J gene: TRBJ2-1
D gene: TRBD2
CDR3 protein: CASSHGQAGDYNEQFF
CDR3 DNA: TGTGCCAGCAGCCATGGTCAAGCGGGGGACTACAATGAGCAGTTCTTC

V gene: TRBV27
clone size: -
J gene: TRBJ2-7
D gene: TRBD1
CDR3 protein: CASRTYNRGSAYEQYF
CDR3 DNA: TGTGCCAGCAGAACCTATAACAGGGGGTCAGCCTACGAGCAGTACTTC

V gene: TRBV15
clone size: -
J gene: TRBJ2-1
D gene: TRBD1
CDR3 protein: CATSSQTGAANEQFF
CDR3 DNA: TGTGCCACCAGCAGTCAGACAGGGGCCGCTAATGAGCAGTTCTTC

V gene: TRBV6-6
clone size: -
J gene: TRBJ1-1
D gene: TRBD1
CDR3 protein: CASRPRGLGTEAFF
CDR3 DNA: TGTGCCAGCAGGCCCAGGGGGCTGGGCACTGAAGCTTTCTTT

V gene: TRBV19
clone size: few
J gene: TRBJ2-2
D gene: -
CDR3 protein: CASSIAQGNTGELFF
CDR3 DNA: TGTGCCAGTAGTATCGCACAGGGTAACACCGGGGAGCTGTTTTTT

V gene: TRBV27
clone size: -
J gene: TRBJ2-2
D gene: -
CDR3 protein: CASSANPHRAGELFF
CDR3 DNA: TGTGCCAGCAGTGCCAACCCTCACCGGGCCGGGGAGCTGTTTTTT

V gene: TRBV25-1
clone size: -
J gene: TRBJ2-7
D gene: -
CDR3 protein: CASSVGQFDEQYF
CDR3 DNA: TGTGCCAGCAGTGTTGGACAGTTCGACGAGCAGTACTTC

V gene: TRBV5-1
clone size: -
J gene: TRBJ2-5
D gene: TRBD1
CDR3 protein: CASSGGQSIETQYF
CDR3 DNA: TGCGCCAGCAGCGGGGGACAGAGCATAGAGACCCAGTACTTC

V gene: TRBV28
clone size: -
J gene: TRBJ1-2
D gene: -
CDR3 protein: CASTPSGREGGYTF
CDR3 DNA: TGTGCCAGCACTCCTTCGGGACGGGAGGGGGGCTACACCTTC

V gene: TRBV9
clone size: -
J gene: TRBJ2-5
D gene: TRBD1
CDR3 protein: CASSVAQGVGETQYF
CDR3 DNA: TGTGCCAGCAGCGTAGCTCAGGGGGTTGGGGAGACCCAGTACTTC

V gene: TRBV5-1
clone size: -
J gene: TRBJ1-4
D gene: -
CDR3 protein: CASSSTGRGNEKLFF
CDR3 DNA: TGCGCCAGCAGCTCCACAGGGAGGGGGAATGAAAAACTGTTTTTT

V gene: TRBV28
clone size: -
J gene: TRBJ1-6
D gene: -
CDR3 protein: CASSLGGGDSPLHF
CDR3 DNA: TGTGCCAGCAGTTTAGGGGGGGGAGATTCACCCCTCCACTTT

V gene: TRBV28
clone size: -
J gene: TRBJ1-1
D gene: -
CDR3 protein: CASSRWGGVSAEAFF
CDR3 DNA: TGTGCCAGCAGTCGTTGGGGGGGGGTCTCGGCTGAAGCTTTCTTT

V gene: TRBV5-6
clone size: -
J gene: TRBJ2-2
D gene: -
CDR3 protein: CASSLQGSTGELFF
CDR3 DNA: TGTGCCAGCAGCTTGCAGGGGTCCACCGGGGAGCTGTTTTTT

V gene: TRBV19
clone size: -
J gene: TRBJ2-1
D gene: TRBD1
CDR3 protein: CASSIAALTPGTGPYNEQFF
CDR3 DNA: TGTGCCAGTAGTATTGCGGCTCTGACCCCCGGGACAGGGCCCTACAATGAGCAGTTCTTC

V gene: TRBV2
clone size: -
J gene: TRBJ1-4
D gene: -
CDR3 protein: CASSELGANEKLFF
CDR3 DNA: TGTGCCAGCAGTGAATTGGGAGCTAATGAAAAACTGTTTTTT

V gene: TRBV11-1
clone size: -
J gene: TRBJ2-7
D gene: -
CDR3 protein: CASSPGGLYEQYF
CDR3 DNA: TGTGCCAGCAGTCCCGGAGGCCTCTACGAGCAGTACTTC

V gene: TRBV19
clone size: -
J gene: TRBJ2-6
D gene: -
CDR3 protein: CASMETSPPSGANVLTF
CDR3 DNA: TGTGCCAGTATGGAGACCAGTCCCCCCTCTGGGGCCAACGTCCTGACTTTC

V gene: TRBV2
clone size: few
J gene: TRBJ2-1
D gene: -
CDR3 protein: CASSSLVKQFF
CDR3 DNA: TGTGCCAGCAGTTCACTCGTGAAGCAGTTCTTC